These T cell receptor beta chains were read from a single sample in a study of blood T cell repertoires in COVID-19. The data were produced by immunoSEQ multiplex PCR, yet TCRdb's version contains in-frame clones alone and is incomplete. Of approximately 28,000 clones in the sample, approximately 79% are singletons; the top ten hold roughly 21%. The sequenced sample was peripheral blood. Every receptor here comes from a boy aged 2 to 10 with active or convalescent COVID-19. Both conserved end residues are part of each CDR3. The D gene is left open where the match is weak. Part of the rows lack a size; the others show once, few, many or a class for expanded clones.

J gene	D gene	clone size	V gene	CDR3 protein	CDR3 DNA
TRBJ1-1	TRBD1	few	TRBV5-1	CASSFTGQGASEAFF	TGCGCCAGCAGCTTCACCGGACAGGGGGCCTCTGAAGCTTTCTTT
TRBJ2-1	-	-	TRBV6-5	CASSYRNEQFF	TGTGCCAGCAGTTACCGCAATGAGCAGTTCTTC
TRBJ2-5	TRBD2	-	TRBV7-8	CASSLVAGGPGETQYF	TGTGCCAGCAGCTTAGTAGCGGGAGGGCCGGGAGAGACCCAGTACTTC
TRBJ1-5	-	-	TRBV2	CASSEQGRNQPQHF	TGTGCCAGCAGTGAACAGGGTCGCAATCAGCCCCAGCATTTT
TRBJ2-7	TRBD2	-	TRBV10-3	CAISDSGSSYEQYF	TGTGCCATCAGTGATAGCGGGAGCTCCTACGAGCAGTACTTC
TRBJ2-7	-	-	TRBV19	CASGRTAALGEQYF	TGTGCCAGTGGAAGGACAGCGGCGTTGGGCGAGCAGTACTTC
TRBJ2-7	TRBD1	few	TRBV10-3	CAVHGQGFHEQYF	TGTGCCGTCCACGGACAGGGGTTCCACGAGCAGTACTTC
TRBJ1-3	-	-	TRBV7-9	CASSFHRPSLGYGNTIYF	TGTGCCAGCAGTTTTCACAGGCCGTCTCTAGGCTATGGAAACACCATATATTTT
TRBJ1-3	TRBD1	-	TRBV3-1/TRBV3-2	CASSVRFGQGFGNTIYF	TGTGCCAGCAGCGTCCGGTTCGGACAGGGTTTTGGAAACACCATATATTTT
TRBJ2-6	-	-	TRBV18	CASSPPGFSGANVLTF	TGTGCCAGCTCACCGCCGGGGTTCTCTGGGGCCAACGTCCTGACTTTC
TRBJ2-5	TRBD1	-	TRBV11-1	CAWSRTDRSSQETQYF	TGTGCCTGGAGCCGAACGGACAGGAGTAGTCAAGAGACCCAGTACTTC
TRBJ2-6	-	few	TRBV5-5	CASSLSPPGPGANVLTF	TGTGCCAGCAGCTTGTCCCCCCCAGGGCCAGGGGCCAACGTCCTGACTTTC
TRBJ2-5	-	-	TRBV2	CASVRPPQETQYF	TGTGCCAGCGTGAGGCCTCCGCAAGAGACCCAGTACTTC
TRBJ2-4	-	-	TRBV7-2	CASSLGRVATHSRQNIQYF	TGTGCCAGCAGCTTAGGGAGGGTAGCGACCCACTCTAGGCAAAACATTCAGTACTTC
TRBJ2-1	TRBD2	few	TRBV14	CASSQISGTSHNEQFF	TGTGCCAGCAGCCAGATATCCGGGACTAGTCACAATGAGCAGTTCTTC
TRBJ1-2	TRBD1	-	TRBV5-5	CASSGDRRFYGYTF	TGTGCCAGCAGCGGGGACAGGAGATTCTATGGCTACACCTTC
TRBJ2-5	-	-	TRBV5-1	CASSSTSGQETQYF	TGCGCCAGCAGTTCGACCTCGGGACAAGAGACCCAGTACTTC
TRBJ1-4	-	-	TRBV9	CASSVARGGGEKLFF	TGTGCCAGCAGCGTAGCTAGGGGAGGAGGTGAAAAACTGTTTTTT
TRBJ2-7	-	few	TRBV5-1	CASSLVPLQGSYEQYF	TGCGCCAGCAGCTTGGTTCCTCTACAGGGTTCATACGAGCAGTACTTC
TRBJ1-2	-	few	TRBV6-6	CASSQLPGLNYGYTF	TGTGCCAGCAGTCAACTCCCCGGACTGAACTATGGCTACACCTTC
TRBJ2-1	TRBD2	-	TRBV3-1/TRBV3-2	CASSQDGTKSEQFF	TGTGCCAGCAGCCAAGACGGGACTAAGAGTGAGCAGTTCTTC
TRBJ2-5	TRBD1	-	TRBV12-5	CASGRGTGGAQTQYF	TGTGCTAGTGGCCGGGGGACAGGGGGCGCGCAGACCCAGTACTTC
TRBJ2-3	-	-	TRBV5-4	CASSPSSTDTQYF	TGTGCCAGCAGCCCGAGCAGCACAGATACGCAGTATTTT
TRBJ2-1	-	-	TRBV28	CASRINNEQFF	TGTGCCAGCAGAATAAACAATGAGCAGTTCTTC
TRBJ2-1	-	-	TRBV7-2	CASSRLASGLSSYNEQFF	TGTGCCAGCAGCCGCCTAGCGTCGGGGTTGAGCTCCTACAATGAGCAGTTCTTC
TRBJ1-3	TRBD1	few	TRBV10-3	CAISDYRGHSGNTIYF	TGTGCCATCAGTGACTACAGGGGCCACTCTGGAAACACCATATATTTT
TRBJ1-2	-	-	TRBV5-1	CASAIRTSSRASNYGYTF	TGCGCCAGCGCGATCCGGACATCCTCAAGGGCATCTAACTATGGCTACACCTTC